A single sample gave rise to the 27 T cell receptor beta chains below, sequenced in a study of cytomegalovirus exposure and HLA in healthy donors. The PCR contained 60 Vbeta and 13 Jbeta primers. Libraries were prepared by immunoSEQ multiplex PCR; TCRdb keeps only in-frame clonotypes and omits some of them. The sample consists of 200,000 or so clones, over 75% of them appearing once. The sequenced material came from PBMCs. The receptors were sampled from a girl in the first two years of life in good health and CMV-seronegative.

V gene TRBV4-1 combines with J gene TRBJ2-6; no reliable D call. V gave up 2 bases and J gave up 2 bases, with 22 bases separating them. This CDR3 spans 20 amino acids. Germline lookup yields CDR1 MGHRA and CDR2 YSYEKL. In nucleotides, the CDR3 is TGCGCCAGCAGCCAAAAGATCCTAACTGTTCTGATGGCTGGGGCCAACGTCCTGACTTTC. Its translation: CASSQKILTVLMAGANVLTF.

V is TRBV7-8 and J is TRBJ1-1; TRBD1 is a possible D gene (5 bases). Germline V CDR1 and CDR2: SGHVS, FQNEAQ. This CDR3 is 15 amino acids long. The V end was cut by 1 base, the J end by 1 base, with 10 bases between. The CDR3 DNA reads TGTGCCAGCAGCTTAGTTAACAGGCGGAACACTGAAGCTTTCTTT. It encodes CASSLVNRRNTEAFF.

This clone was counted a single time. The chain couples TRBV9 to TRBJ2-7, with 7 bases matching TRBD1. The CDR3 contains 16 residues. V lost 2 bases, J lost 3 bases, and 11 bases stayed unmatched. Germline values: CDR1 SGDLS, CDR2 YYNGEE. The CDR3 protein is CASSVTTGASHYEQYF. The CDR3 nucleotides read TGTGCCAGCAGCGTCACCACAGGGGCGTCACACTACGAGCAGTACTTC.

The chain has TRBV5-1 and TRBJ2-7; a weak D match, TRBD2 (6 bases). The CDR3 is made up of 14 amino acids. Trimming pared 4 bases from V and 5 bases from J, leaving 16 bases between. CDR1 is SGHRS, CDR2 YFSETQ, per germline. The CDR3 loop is CASSAYGSKDEQYF. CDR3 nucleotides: TGCGCCAGCAGCGCCTACGGGAGCAAGGACGAGCAGTACTTC.

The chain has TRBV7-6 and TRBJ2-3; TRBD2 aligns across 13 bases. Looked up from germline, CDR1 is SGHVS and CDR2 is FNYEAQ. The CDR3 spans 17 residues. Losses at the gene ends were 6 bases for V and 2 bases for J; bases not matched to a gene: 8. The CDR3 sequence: CASRRGLAGDLTDTQYF. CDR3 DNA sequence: TGTGCCAGCAGGCGCGGACTAGCGGGGGACCTCACAGATACGCAGTATTTT.

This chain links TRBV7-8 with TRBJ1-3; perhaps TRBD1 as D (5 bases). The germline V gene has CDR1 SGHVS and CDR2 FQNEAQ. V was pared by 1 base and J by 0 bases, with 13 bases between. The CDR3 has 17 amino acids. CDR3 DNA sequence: TGTGCCAGCAGCTTAGGCGGCAGGGCGAGCTCTGGAAACACCATATATTTT. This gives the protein CASSLGGRASSGNTIYF.

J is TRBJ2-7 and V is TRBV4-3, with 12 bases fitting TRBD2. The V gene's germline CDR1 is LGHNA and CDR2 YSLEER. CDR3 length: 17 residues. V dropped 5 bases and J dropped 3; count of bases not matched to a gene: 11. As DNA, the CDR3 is TGCGCCAGCAGCGAATACGAGACTAGCGGGAGAGACTACGAGCAGTACTTC. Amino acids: CASSEYETSGRDYEQYF.

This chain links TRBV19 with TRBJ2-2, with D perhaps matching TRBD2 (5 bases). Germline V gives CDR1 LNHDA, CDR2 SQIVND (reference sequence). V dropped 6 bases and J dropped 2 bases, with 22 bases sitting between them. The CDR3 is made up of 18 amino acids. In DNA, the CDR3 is TGTGCCAGTAGATTCGGCCGGGGTAGCTGGACCAACACCGGGGAGCTGTTTTTT. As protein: CASRFGRGSWTNTGELFF.

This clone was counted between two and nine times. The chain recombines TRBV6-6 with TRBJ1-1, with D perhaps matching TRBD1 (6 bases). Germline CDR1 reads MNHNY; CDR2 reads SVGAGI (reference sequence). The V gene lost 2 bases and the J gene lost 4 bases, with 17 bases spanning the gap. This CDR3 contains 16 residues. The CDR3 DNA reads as TGTGCCAGCAGTTACGAACTACAGGGAGCAATCACTGAAGCTTTCTTT. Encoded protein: CASSYELQGAITEAFF.

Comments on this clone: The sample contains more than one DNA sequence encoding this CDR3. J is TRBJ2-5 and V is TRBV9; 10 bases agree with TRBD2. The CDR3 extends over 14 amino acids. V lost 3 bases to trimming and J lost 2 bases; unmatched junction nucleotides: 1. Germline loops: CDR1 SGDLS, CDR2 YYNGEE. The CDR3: CASSATSGQETQYF. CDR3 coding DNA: TGTGCCAGCAGCGCGACTAGCGGGCAAGAGACCCAGTACTTC.

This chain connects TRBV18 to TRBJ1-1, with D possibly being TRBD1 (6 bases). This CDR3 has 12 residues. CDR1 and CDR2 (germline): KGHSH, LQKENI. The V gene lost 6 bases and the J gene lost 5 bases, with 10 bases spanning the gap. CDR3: CASSLGQTEAFF. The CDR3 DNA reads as TGTGCCAGCTCCCTCGGACAGACTGAAGCTTTCTTT.

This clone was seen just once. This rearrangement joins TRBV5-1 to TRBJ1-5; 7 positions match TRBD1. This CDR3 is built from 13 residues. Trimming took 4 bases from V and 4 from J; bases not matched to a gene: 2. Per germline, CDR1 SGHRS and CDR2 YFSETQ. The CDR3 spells CASSEGQNQPQHF. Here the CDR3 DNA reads TGCGCCAGCAGCGAGGGACAGAATCAGCCCCAGCATTTT. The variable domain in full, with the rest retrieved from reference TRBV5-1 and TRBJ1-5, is KAGVTQTPRYLIKTRGQQVTLSCSPISGHRSVSWYQQTPGQGLQFLFEYFSETQRNKGNFPGRFSGRQFSNSRSEMNVSTLELGDSALYLCASSEGQNQPQHFGDGTRLSIL.

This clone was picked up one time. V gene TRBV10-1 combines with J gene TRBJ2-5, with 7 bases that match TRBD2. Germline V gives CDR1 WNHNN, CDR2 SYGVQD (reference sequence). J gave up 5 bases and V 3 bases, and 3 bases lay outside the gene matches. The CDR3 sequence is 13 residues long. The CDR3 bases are TGCGCCAGCAGTGACGGGGGGTTGGAGACCCAGTACTTC. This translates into CASSDGGLETQYF.

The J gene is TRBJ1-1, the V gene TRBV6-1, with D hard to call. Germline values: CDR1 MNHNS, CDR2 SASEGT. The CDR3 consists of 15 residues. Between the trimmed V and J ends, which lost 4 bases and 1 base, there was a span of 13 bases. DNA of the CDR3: TGTGCCAGCAGTGGAGGATACGGAGGGAACACTGAAGCTTTCTTT. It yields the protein CASSGGYGGNTEAFF.

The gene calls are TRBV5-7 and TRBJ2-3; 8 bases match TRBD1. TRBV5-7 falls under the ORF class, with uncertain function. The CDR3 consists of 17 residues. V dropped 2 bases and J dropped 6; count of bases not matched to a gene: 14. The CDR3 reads CASSFKGDRWFEDTQYF. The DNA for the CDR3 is TGTGCCAGCAGCTTCAAGGGGGACAGGTGGTTTGAGGATACGCAGTATTTT.

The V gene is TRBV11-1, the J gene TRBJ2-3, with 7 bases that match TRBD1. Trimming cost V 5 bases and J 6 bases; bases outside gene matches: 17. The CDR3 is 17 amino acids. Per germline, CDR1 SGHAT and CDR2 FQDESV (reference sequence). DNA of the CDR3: TGTGCCAGCAGCGATCCTTTTGAGGACAGGCTGTTCGATACGCAGTATTTT. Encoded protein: CASSDPFEDRLFDTQYF.

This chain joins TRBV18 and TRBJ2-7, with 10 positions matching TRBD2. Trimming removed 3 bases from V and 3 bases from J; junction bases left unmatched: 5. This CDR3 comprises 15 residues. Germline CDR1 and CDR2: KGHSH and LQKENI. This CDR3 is CASSPGSGRGYEQYF. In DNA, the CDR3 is TGTGCCAGCTCACCGGGAAGCGGGAGGGGCTACGAGCAGTACTTC.

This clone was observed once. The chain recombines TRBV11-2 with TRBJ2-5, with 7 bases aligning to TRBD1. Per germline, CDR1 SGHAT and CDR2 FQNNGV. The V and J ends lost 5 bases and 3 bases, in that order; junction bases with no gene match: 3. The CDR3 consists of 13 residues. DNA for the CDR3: TGTGCCAGCAGCGAACAGGGGAAAGAGACCCAGTACTTC. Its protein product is CASSEQGKETQYF. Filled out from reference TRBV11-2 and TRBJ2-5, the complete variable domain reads EAGVAQSPRYKIIEKRQSVAFWCNPISGHATLYWYQQILGQGPKLLIQFQNNGVVDDSQLPKDRFSAERLKGVDSTLKIQPAKLEDSAVYLCASSEQGKETQYFGPGTRLLVL.

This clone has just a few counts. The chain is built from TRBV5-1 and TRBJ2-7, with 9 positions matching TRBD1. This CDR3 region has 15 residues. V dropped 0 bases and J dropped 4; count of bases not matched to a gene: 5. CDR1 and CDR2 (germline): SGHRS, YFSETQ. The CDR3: CASSLALTGGYEQYF. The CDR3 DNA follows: TGCGCCAGCAGCTTGGCCCTGACAGGGGGTTACGAGCAGTACTTC.

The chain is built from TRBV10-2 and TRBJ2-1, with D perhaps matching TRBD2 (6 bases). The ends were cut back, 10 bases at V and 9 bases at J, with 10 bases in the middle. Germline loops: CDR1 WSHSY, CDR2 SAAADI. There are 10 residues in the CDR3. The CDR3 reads CATFSGEQFF. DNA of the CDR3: TGCGCCACCTTTAGCGGTGAGCAGTTCTTC.

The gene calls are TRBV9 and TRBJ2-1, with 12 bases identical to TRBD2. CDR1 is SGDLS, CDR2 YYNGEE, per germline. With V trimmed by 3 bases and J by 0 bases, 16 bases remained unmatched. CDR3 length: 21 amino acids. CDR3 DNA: TGTGCCAGCAGCGGTCCTCTAGCGGGGGGGCGGAAAGGAACCTCCTACAATGAGCAGTTCTTC. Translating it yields CASSGPLAGGRKGTSYNEQFF.

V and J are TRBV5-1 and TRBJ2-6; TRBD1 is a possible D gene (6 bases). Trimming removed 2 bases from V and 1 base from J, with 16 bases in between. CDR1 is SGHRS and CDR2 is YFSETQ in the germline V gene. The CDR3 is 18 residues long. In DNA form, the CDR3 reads TGCGCCAGCAGCTTCCGGGACAACGGGCGGTCTGGGGCCAACGTCCTGACTTTC. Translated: CASSFRDNGRSGANVLTF.

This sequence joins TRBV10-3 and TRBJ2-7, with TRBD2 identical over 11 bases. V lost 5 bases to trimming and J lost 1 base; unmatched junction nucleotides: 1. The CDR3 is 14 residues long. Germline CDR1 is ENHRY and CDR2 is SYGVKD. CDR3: CAISLAGGSYEQYF. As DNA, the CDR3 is TGTGCCATCAGTTTAGCGGGAGGGTCCTACGAGCAGTACTTC.

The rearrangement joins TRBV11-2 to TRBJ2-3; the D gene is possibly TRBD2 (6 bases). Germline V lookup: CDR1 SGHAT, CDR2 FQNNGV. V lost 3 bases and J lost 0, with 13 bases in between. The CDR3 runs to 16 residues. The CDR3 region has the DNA TGTGCCAGCAGCTTCCCCCTGACTAGGAGCACAGATACGCAGTATTTT. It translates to CASSFPLTRSTDTQYF.

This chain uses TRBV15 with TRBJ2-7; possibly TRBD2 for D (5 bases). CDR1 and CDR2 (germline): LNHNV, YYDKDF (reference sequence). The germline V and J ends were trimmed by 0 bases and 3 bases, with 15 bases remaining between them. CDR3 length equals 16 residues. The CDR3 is CATSRDLGGLNYEQYF. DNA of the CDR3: TGTGCCACCAGCAGAGATCTAGGCGGACTCAACTACGAGCAGTACTTC.

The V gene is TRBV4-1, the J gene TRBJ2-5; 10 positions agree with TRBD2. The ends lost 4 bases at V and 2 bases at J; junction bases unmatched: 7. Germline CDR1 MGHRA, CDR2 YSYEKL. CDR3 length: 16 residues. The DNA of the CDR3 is TGCGCCAGCAGCCGACTAGCGGGTGGGAATCAAGAGACCCAGTACTTC. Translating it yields CASSRLAGGNQETQYF.

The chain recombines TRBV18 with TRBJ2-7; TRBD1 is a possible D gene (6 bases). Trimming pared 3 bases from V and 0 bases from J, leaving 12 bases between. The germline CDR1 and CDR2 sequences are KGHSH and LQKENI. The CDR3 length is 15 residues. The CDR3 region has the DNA TGTGCCAGCTCACCCCAGGGGTTTTTCTCCTACGAGCAGTACTTC. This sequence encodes CASSPQGFFSYEQYF.